The clone carrying this T cell receptor (beta chain) has at least ten counts. No antigen is known for it. From the reads, TCRdb called clonotypes with MiXCR, one entry per CDR3 protein. The sample shows under 850,000 distinct CDR3 sequences, around a third of them seen only once. The germline CDR1 and CDR2 sequences are SGHTA and FQGNSA. V was shortened by 7 bases and J by 0 bases, with 6 bases between the two germline ends. This CDR3 is 13 amino acids long. The data were taken from a study of T cell repertoires in cytomegalovirus infection. The wider study: Based on public TCR beta signatures, there were indications of CMV infection and of a matching HLA type.

Study-wide results and caveats: CMV-specific HLA-C-restricted TCR beta clonotypes dominated the ex vivo response.

The chain joins TRBV7-2 to TRBJ2-2; tentative D call: TRBD1 (6 bases). The TCR originated in a human donor in good health (CMV status not recorded). Some clones in this sample may be carry-over from other donors' samples. Specimen: cultured PBMCs, collected from culture after CMV antigen stimulation. The CDR3 DNA is TGTGCCAGCAAGGGGGCGAACACCGGGGAGCTGTTTTTT. Translating it yields CASKGANTGELFF.